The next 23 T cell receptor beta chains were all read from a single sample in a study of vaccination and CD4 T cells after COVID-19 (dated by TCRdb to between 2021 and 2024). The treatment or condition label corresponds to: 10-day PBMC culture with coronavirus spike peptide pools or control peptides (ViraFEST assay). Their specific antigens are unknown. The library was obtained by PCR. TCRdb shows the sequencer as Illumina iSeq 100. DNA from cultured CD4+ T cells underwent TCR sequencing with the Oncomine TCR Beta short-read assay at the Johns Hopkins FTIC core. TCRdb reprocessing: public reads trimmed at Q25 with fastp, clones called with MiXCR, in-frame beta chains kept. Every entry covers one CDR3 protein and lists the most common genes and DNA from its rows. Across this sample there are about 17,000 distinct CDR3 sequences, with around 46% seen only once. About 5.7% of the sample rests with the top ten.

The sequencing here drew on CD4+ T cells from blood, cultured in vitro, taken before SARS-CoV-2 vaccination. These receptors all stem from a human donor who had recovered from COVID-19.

The CDR3 protein is CASSLAGGLGFSYEQYF. The CDR3 DNA is TGTGCCAGCAGCTTAGCAGGAGGACTGGGGTTCTCCTACGAGCAGTACTTC. The chain is built from TRBV7-8 and TRBJ2-7; tentatively, D is TRBD2 (5 bases). CDR1 and CDR2 from the germline V gene are SGHVS and FQNEAQ. The CDR3 runs to 17 residues. Trimming shortened V by 0 bases and J by 0 bases, and 15 bases separated the two germline ends.

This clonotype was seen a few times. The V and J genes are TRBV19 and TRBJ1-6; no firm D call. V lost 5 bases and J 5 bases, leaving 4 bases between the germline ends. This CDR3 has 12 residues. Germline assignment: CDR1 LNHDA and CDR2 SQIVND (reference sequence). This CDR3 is CASSGDNSPLHF. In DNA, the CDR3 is TGTGCCAGTAGTGGAGATAATTCACCCCTCCACTTT.

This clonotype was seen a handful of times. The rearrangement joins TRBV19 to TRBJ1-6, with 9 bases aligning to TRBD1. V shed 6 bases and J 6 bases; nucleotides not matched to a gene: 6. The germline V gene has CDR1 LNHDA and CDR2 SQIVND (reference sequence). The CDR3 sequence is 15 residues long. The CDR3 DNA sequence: TGTGCCAGTAGACAGGACAGGGGTCTTAATTCACCCCTCCACTTT. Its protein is CASRQDRGLNSPLHF.

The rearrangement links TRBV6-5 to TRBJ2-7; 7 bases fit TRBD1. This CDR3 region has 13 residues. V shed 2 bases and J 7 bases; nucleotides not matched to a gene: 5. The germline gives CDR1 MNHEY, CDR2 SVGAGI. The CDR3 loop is CASSYVTGFEQYF. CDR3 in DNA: TGTGCCAGCAGTTACGTGACAGGGTTTGAGCAGTACTTC.

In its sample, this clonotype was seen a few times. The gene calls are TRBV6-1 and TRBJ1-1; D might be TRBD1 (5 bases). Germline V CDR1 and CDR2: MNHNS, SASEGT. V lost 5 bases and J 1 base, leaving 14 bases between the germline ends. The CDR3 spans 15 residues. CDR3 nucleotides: TGTGCCAGCAGTCCCCGACAGAGCTCGAACACTGAAGCTTTCTTT. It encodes CASSPRQSSNTEAFF.

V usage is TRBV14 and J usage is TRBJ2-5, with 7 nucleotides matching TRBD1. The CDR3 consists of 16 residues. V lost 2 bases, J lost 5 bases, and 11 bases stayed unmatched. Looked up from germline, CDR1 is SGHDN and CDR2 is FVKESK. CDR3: CASSQPQAGGRETQYF. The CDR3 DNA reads TGTGCCAGCAGCCAACCTCAAGCAGGGGGACGGGAGACCCAGTACTTC.

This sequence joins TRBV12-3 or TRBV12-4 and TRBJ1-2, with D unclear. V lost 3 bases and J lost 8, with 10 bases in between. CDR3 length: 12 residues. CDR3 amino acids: CASSFPGRGYTF. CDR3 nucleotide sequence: TGTGCCAGCAGTTTTCCGGGAAGAGGCTACACCTTC.

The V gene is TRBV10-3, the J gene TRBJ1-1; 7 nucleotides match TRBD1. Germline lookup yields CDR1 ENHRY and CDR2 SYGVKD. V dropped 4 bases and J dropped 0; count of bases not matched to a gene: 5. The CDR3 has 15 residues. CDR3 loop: CAISGRQGLNTEAFF. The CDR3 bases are TGTGCCATCAGTGGTAGACAGGGACTGAACACTGAAGCTTTCTTT.

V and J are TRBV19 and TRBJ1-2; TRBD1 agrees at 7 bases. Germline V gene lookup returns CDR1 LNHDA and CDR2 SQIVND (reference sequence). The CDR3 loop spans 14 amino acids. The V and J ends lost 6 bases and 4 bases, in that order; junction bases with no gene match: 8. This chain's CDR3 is CASRPRGQSYGYTF. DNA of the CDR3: TGTGCCAGTAGACCCCGGGGACAGAGCTATGGCTACACCTTC.

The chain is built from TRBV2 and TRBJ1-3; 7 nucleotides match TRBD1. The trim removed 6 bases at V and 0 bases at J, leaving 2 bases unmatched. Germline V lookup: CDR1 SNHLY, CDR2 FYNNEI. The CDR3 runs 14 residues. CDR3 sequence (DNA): TGTGCCAGCAGGGGACAGCCCTCTGGAAACACCATATATTTT. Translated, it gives CASRGQPSGNTIYF.

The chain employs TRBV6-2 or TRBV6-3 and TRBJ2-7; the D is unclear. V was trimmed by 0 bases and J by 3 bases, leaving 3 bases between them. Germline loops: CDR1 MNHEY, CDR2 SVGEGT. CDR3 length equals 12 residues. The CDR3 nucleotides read TGTGCCAGCAGTTACTCGATCTACGAGCAGTACTTC. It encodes CASSYSIYEQYF.

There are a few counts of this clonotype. CDR3 amino acids: CSAGLAANEQFF. The CDR3 region has the DNA TGCAGTGCCGGACTAGCGGCCAATGAGCAGTTCTTC. The chain uses TRBV20-1 and TRBJ2-1, with 10 bases matching TRBD2. J was trimmed by 6 bases and V by 6 bases; bases with no gene match: 2. Germline V gene lookup returns CDR1 DFQATT and CDR2 SNEGSKA (reference sequence). CDR3 length equals 12 residues.

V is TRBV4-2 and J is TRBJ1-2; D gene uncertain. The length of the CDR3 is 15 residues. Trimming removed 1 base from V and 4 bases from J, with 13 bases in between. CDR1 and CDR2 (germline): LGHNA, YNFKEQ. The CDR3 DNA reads TGTGCCAGCAGCCAAGCGACAAGCCGAAGCTATGGCTACACCTTC. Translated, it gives CASSQATSRSYGYTF.

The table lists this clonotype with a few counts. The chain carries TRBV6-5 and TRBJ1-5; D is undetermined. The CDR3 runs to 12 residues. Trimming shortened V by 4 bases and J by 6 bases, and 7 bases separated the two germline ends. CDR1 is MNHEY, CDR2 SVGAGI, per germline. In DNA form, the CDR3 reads TGTGCCAGCAGTTCTTGGTCTCAGCCCCAGCATTTT. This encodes CASSSWSQPQHF.

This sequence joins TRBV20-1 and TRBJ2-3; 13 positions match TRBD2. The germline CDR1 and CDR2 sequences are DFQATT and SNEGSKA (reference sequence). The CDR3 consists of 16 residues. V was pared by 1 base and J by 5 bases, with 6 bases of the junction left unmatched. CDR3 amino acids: CSARVALAGGIDTQYF. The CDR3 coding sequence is TGCAGTGCTAGAGTCGCACTAGCGGGAGGGATAGATACGCAGTATTTT.

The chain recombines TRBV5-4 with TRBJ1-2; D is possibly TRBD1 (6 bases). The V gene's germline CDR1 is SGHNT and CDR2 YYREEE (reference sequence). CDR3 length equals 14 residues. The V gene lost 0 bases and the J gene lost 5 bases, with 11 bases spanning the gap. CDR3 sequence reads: CASSLVGQGYGYTF. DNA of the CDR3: TGTGCCAGCAGCTTGGTGGGGCAGGGGTATGGCTACACCTTC.

The CDR3 DNA is TGTGCCAGTAGTATAGGGCACAGGGGAACTTACGAGCAGTACTTC. Its translation is CASSIGHRGTYEQYF. The rearrangement uses TRBV19 and TRBJ2-7; the match to TRBD1 covers 7 bases. CDR1 LNHDA and CDR2 SQIVND come from the germline V gene (reference sequence). The CDR3 consists of 15 residues. V shed 1 base and J 4 bases; nucleotides not matched to a gene: 7.

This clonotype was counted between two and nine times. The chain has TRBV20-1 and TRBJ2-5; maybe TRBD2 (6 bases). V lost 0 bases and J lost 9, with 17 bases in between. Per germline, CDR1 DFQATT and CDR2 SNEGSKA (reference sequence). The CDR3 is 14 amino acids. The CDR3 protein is CSARDWRDLRAQYF. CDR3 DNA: TGCAGTGCTAGAGATTGGCGGGACCTCCGGGCCCAGTACTTC.

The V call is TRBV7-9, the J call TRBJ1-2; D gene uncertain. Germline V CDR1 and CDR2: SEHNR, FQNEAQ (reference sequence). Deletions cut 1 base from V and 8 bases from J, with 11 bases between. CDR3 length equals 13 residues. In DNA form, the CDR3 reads TGTGCCAGCAGCTTAGAGGAGGGAATAGGCTACACCTTC. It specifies CASSLEEGIGYTF.

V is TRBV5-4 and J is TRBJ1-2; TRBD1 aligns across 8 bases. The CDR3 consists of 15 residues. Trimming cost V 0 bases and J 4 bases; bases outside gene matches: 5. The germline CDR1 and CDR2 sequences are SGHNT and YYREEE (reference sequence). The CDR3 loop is CASSLVDRGGYGYTF. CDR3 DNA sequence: TGTGCCAGCAGCTTGGTTGACAGGGGAGGCTATGGCTACACCTTC.

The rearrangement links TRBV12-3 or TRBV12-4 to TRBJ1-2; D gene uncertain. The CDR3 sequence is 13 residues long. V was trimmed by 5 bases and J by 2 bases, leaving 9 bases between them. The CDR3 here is CASSPGSNYGYTF. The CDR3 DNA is TGTGCCAGCAGTCCGGGATCCAACTATGGCTACACCTTC.

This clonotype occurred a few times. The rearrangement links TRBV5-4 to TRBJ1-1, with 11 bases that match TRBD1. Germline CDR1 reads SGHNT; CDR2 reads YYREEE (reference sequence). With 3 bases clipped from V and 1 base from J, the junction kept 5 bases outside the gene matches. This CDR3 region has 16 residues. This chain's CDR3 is CASSSPGTGGNTEAFF. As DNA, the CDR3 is TGTGCCAGCAGCTCGCCCGGGACAGGGGGGAACACTGAAGCTTTCTTT. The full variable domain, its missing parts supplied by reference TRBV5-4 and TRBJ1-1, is ETGVTQSPTHLIKTRGQQVTLRCSSQSGHNTVSWYQQALGQGPQFIFQYYREEENGRGNFPPRFSGLQFPNYSSELNVNALELDDSALYLCASSSPGTGGNTEAFFGQGTRLTVV.

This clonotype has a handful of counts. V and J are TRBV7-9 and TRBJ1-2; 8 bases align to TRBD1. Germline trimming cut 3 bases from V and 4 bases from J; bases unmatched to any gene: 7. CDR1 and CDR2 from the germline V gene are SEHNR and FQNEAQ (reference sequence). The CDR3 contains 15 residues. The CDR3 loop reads CASSFGQGRSYGYTF. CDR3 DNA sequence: TGTGCCAGCAGCTTTGGACAGGGCCGATCCTATGGCTACACCTTC.